This is a list of T cell receptor beta chains from one sample in a study of T and B cells in COVID-19 patients. A single record per CDR3 protein comes from TCRdb applying MiXCR to the multiplex PCR reads. The table lists approximately 15,000 distinct CDR3 sequences, around 30% of them singletons. Sequencing used blood. These receptors originate from a human donor who had recovered from COVID-19. Both conserved end residues are part of each CDR3. A D gene is named only where the DNA matches it firmly. Clone size is given for some rows only: seen once, a few or many times, or a class if the clone is expanded.

V	D	J	size	DNA	CDR3
TRBV12-3/TRBV12-4	TRBD1	TRBJ1-2	-	TGTGCCAGCAGTCCCCCCGGACAGGGGTATGGCTACACCTTC	CASSPPGQGYGYTF
TRBV27	TRBD1	TRBJ2-7	medium-sized	TGTGCCAGCAGGGGGACAGGGGGCTACGAGCAGTACTTC	CASRGTGGYEQYF
TRBV10-3	-	TRBJ2-7	few	TGTGCCATCAGTGAAGTCGGGGGCCCTCGGAAGGGGAGACAGCAGTACTTC	CAISEVGGPRKGRQQYF
TRBV6-5	-	TRBJ1-4	-	TGTGCCAGCAGGGCAGGTTCAGCGACTAATGAAAAACTGTTTTTT	CASRAGSATNEKLFF
TRBV27	TRBD1	TRBJ2-6	medium-sized	TGTGCCAGCCGGACAGGGCGCTCTGGGGCCAACGTCCTGACTTTC	CASRTGRSGANVLTF
TRBV5-1	-	TRBJ1-4	-	TGCGCCAGCAGCTCCGGGACGGGGCGGGAAAAACTGTTTTTT	CASSSGTGREKLFF
TRBV7-2	-	TRBJ1-6	-	TGTGCCAGCAGCCCCGCAACCGGGGTCTATTCACCCCTCCACTTT	CASSPATGVYSPLHF
TRBV10-3	-	TRBJ1-2	-	TGTGCCATCAGTGAGGACGGATATGGCTACACCTTC	CAISEDGYGYTF
TRBV12-3/TRBV12-4	-	TRBJ2-1	medium-sized	TGTGCCAGCAGTCCAAATAGGGGAAATGAGCAGTTCTTC	CASSPNRGNEQFF
TRBV5-6	-	TRBJ1-3	few	TGTGCCAGCAGCTTGGCATCGTGGGCTGGAAACACCATATATTTT	CASSLASWAGNTIYF
TRBV6-2/TRBV6-3	-	TRBJ1-5	-	TGTGCCAGCAGTTCGGGGCCGCAGCCCCAGCATTTT	CASSSGPQPQHF
TRBV19	TRBD1	TRBJ2-4	-	TGTGCCAGTAGCCCACAGGGGGTAGTTGCCAAAAACATTCAGTACTTC	CASSPQGVVAKNIQYF
TRBV6-5	TRBD2	TRBJ2-3	medium-sized	TGTGCCAGCAGTTCGGGACTAGCGCAAAGCACAGATACGCAGTATTTT	CASSSGLAQSTDTQYF
TRBV19	TRBD1	TRBJ1-5	-	TGTGCCAGTAGTACCTCTCGCCGGGACAGGAGGGAGAATCAGCCCCAGCATTTT	CASSTSRRDRRENQPQHF
TRBV30	-	TRBJ2-7	-	TGTGCCCTTGACAAAGGAACCTACGAGCAGTACTTC	CALDKGTYEQYF
TRBV29-1	-	TRBJ2-3	-	TGCAGCGTTGAAGTGCAGGGAGGAACTACGCAGTATTTT	CSVEVQGGTTQYF
TRBV7-9	-	TRBJ2-7	-	TGTGCCAGCAGCGAATTGCCGGGGGAGCAGTACTTC	CASSELPGEQYF
TRBV7-2	-	TRBJ2-2	-	TGTGCCAGCAGCGACGACGCCGGCGGGGAGCTGTTTTTT	CASSDDAGGELFF
TRBV7-6	TRBD1	TRBJ2-5	few	TGTGCCAGCAGCTTGGGACAGCAGGAGACCCAGTACTTC	CASSLGQQETQYF
TRBV19	-	TRBJ1-1	few	TGTGCCAGTAGTATAACGGGGGCATTGACTGAAGCTTTCTTT	CASSITGALTEAFF
TRBV6-5	-	TRBJ2-5	many	TGTGCCAGCAGCAGGGCCCTTAGGGAGACCCAGTACTTC	CASSRALRETQYF
TRBV19	-	TRBJ2-1	medium-sized	TGTGCCAGTAGTTTCTGGGGAGATAGGAATGAGCAGTTCTTC	CASSFWGDRNEQFF
TRBV6-4	TRBD2	TRBJ2-3	-	TGTGCCAGCAGTGGGGGGGGGGGCACAGATACGCAGTATTTT	CASSGGGGTDTQYF
TRBV12-3/TRBV12-4	-	TRBJ1-5	few	TGTGCCAGCAGTTTAGGAGGGACCAGCAATCAGCCCCAGCATTTT	CASSLGGTSNQPQHF
TRBV6-2/TRBV6-3	TRBD2	TRBJ2-1	few	TGTGCCAGCAGTCTTTTCACGGGGGGGTACAATGAGCAGTTCTTC	CASSLFTGGYNEQFF
TRBV6-4	TRBD1	TRBJ2-3	few	TGTGCCAGCAGTGACGGGACAGGGGCAGATACGCAGTATTTT	CASSDGTGADTQYF
TRBV4-3	-	TRBJ1-1	-	TGCGCCAGCAGCCAAGCTTGGAACACTGAAGCTTTCTTT	CASSQAWNTEAFF
TRBV27	-	TRBJ2-1	few	TGTGCCAGCAGTTTGGGACTCTTACAATCCTCCTACAATGAGCAGTTCTTC	CASSLGLLQSSYNEQFF
TRBV6-2/TRBV6-3	TRBD2	TRBJ2-7	few	TGTGCCAGCAGTTACTCGGTAAGCGGGAGCTCCTACGAGCAGTACTTC	CASSYSVSGSSYEQYF
TRBV6-2/TRBV6-3	TRBD1	TRBJ2-7	few	TGTGCCAGCAGTTTTTGGACAGGAAACTCCTACGAGCAGTACTTC	CASSFWTGNSYEQYF
TRBV19	TRBD1	TRBJ2-3	once	TGTGCCAGTACCACGACAGGGTTAGGCACAGATACGCAGTATTTT	CASTTTGLGTDTQYF
TRBV29-1	-	TRBJ2-7	medium-sized	TGCAGCGTTGAATTCGGGCCCTGGGAGCAGTACTTC	CSVEFGPWEQYF
TRBV7-6	TRBD1	TRBJ2-7	medium-sized	TGTGCCAGCAGCCCACAAACAGGGGCAACCTACGAGCAGTACTTC	CASSPQTGATYEQYF
TRBV6-5	-	TRBJ2-5	-	TGTGCCGGCAGCCGCCGGACGGCCTCCCGAGAGGAGACCCAGTACTTC	CAGSRRTASREETQYF
TRBV30	TRBD2	TRBJ2-3	few	TGTGCCTGGAGTGCCAGCGGGGGGTGGGATACGCAGTATTTT	CAWSASGGWDTQYF
TRBV14	-	TRBJ2-7	-	TGTGCCAGCAGCTATTACACCGGGACGTACGAGCAGTACTTC	CASSYYTGTYEQYF
TRBV10-3	-	TRBJ2-1	-	TGTGCCATCAGTCTTGGTTTCAGCTCCTACAATGAGCAGTTCTTC	CAISLGFSSYNEQFF
TRBV12-3/TRBV12-4	-	TRBJ2-7	many	TGTGCCAGCAGTTTGCCGCATGCTAGGGGGAAGGACGAGCAGTACTTC	CASSLPHARGKDEQYF
TRBV30	-	TRBJ2-2	medium-sized	TGTGCCTCACTAACTCAATTAGGCATAGGTGGGGAGCTGTTTTTT	CASLTQLGIGGELFF
TRBV5-1	-	TRBJ2-2	few	TGCGCCAGCAGCTTGGCCGGATTTGCCGGGGAGCTGTTTTTT	CASSLAGFAGELFF
TRBV24-1	-	TRBJ1-2	-	TGTGCCACCAGTTTTGGCCAGAACTATGGCTACACCTTC	CATSFGQNYGYTF
TRBV19	-	TRBJ2-7	-	TGTGCCAGCAGACCCGCGGGGGCTGGGTTCTACGAGCAGTACTTC	CASRPAGAGFYEQYF
TRBV6-2/TRBV6-3	-	TRBJ1-1	-	TGTGCCAGCAGTTACGGGGGCAGCAACACTGAAGCTTTCTTT	CASSYGGSNTEAFF
TRBV5-5	-	TRBJ1-3	-	TGTGCCAGCAATCCCACGGATTACTCTGGAAACACCATATATTTT	CASNPTDYSGNTIYF
TRBV6-5	TRBD1	TRBJ2-1	many	TGTGCCAGCAGTTCCAACCGGGACAGCCGCTACAATGAGCAGTTCTTC	CASSSNRDSRYNEQFF
TRBV6-2/TRBV6-3	-	TRBJ1-2	-	TGTGCCAGCAGTAAGGACACCTATGGCTACACCTTC	CASSKDTYGYTF
TRBV13	TRBD1	TRBJ2-7	few	TGTGCCAGCAGCTCTTCCAAGACAGGGAGCTCCTACGAGCAGTACTTC	CASSSSKTGSSYEQYF
TRBV27	TRBD2	TRBJ2-7	few	TGTGCCAGCAGTTTAAGGCTCCTTGCGGGAGTACTCAACGAGCAGTACTTC	CASSLRLLAGVLNEQYF